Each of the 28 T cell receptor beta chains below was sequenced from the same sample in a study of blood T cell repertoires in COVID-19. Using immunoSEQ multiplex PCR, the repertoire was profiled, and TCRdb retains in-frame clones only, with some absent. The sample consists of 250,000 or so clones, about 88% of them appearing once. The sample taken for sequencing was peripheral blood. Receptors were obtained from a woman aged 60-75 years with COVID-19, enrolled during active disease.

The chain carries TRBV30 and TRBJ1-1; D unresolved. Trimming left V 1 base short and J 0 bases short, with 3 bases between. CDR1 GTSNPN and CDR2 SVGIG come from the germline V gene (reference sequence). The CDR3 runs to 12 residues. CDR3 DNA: TGTGCCTGGAGTGCTTTGAACACTGAAGCTTTCTTT. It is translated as CAWSALNTEAFF.

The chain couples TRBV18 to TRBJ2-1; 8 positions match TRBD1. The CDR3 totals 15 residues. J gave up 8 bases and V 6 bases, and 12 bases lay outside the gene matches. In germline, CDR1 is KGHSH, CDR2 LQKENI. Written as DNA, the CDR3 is TGTGCCAGCTCCCTCGACAGGGGAAAAGGGCATGAGCAGTTCTTC. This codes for CASSLDRGKGHEQFF.

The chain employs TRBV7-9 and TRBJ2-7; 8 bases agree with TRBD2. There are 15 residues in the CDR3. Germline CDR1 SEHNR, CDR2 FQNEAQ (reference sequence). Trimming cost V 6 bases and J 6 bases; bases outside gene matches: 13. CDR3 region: CASSQKFGAGGEQYF. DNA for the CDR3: TGTGCCAGCAGTCAGAAGTTCGGCGCGGGGGGCGAGCAGTACTTC.

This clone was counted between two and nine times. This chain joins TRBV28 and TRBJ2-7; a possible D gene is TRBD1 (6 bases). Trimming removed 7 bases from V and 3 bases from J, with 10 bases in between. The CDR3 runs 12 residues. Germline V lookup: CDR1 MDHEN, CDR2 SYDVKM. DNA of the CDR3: TGTGCCAGCACCTCAGGGGACTACGAGCAGTACTTC. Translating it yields CASTSGDYEQYF. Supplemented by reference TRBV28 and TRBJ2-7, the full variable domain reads DVKVTQSSRYLVKRTGEKVFLECVQDMDHENMFWYRQDPGLGLRLIYFSYDVKMKEKGDIPEGYSVSREKKERFSLILESASTNQTSMYLCASTSGDYEQYFGPGTRLTVT.

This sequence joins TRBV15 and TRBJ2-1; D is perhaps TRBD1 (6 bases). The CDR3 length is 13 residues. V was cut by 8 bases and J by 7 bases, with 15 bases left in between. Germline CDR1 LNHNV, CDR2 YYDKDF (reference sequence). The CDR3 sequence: CATQNRVANEQFF. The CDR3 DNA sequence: TGTGCCACCCAGAACAGGGTAGCTAATGAGCAGTTCTTC.

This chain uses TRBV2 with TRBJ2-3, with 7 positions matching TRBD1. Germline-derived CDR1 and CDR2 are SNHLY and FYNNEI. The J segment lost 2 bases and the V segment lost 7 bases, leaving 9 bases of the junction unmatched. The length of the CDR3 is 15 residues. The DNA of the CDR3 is TGTGCCAGCAACCTACAGGGGCGACCCACAGATACGCAGTATTTT. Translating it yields CASNLQGRPTDTQYF. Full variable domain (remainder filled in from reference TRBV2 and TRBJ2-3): EPEVTQTPSHQVTQMGQEVILRCVPISNHLYFYWYRQILGQKVEFLVSFYNNEISEKSEIFDDQFSVERPDGSNFTLKIRSTKLEDSAMYFCASNLQGRPTDTQYFGPGTRLTVL.

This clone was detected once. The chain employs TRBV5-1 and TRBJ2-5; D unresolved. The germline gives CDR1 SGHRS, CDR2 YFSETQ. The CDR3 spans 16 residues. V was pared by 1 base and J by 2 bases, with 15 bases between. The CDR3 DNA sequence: TGCGCCAGCAGCTTGAGGCAGACGACATCTCAAGAGACCCAGTACTTC. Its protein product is CASSLRQTTSQETQYF.

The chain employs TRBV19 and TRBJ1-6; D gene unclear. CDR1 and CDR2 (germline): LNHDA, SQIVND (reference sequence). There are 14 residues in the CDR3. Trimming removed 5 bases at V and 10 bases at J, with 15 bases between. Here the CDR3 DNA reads TGTGCCAGTAGTCCAAACATGGGCGCCTCACCCCTCCACTTT. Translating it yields CASSPNMGASPLHF. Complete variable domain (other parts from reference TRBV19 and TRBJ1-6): DGGITQSPKYLFRKEGQNVTLSCEQNLNHDAMYWYRQDPGQGLRLIYYSQIVNDFQKGDIAEGYSVSREKKESFPLTVTSAQKNPTAFYLCASSPNMGASPLHFGNGTRLTVT.

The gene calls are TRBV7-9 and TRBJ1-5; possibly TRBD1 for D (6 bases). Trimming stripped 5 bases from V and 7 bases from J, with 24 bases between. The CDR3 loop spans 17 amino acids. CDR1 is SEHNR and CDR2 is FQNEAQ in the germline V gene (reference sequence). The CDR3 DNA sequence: TGTGCCAGCAGCCCGGGGGGCCCCGGGGGGCGCTTCCAGCCCCAGCATTTT. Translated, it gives CASSPGGPGGRFQPQHF.

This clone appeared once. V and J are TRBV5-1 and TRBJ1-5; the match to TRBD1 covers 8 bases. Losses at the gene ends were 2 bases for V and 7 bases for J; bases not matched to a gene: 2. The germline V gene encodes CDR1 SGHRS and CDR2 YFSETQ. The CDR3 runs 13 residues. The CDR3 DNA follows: TGCGCCAGCAGCTTACAGGGGGGGCAGCCCCAGCATTTT. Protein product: CASSLQGGQPQHF.

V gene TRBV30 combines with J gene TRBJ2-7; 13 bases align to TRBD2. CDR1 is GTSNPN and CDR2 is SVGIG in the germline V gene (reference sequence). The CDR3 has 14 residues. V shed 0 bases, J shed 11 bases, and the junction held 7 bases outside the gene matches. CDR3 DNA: TGTGCCTGGAGTGTCTCGGGACTAGCGGGAAGGGAGTACTTC. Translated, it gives CAWSVSGLAGREYF.

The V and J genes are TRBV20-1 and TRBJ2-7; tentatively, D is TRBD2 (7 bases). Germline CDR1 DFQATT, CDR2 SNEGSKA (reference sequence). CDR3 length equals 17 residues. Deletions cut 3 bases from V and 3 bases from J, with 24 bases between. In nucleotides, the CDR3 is TGCAGTGCTAGTGGGGGAGGGGGGAACCTTCTTGACTACGAGCAGTACTTC. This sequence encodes CSASGGGGNLLDYEQYF.

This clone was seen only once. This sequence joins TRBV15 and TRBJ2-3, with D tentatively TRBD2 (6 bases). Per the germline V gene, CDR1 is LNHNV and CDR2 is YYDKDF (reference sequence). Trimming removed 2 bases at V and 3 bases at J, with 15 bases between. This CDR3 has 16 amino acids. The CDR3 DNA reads TGTGCCACCAGCAGACGGGGGACCCTGGGGACAGATACGCAGTATTTT. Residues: CATSRRGTLGTDTQYF. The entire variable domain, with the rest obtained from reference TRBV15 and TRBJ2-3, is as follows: DAMVIQNPRYQVTQFGKPVTLSCSQTLNHNVMYWYQQKSSQAPKLLFHYYDKDFNNEADTPDNFQSRRPNTSFCFLDIRSPGLGDTAMYLCATSRRGTLGTDTQYFGPGTRLTVL.

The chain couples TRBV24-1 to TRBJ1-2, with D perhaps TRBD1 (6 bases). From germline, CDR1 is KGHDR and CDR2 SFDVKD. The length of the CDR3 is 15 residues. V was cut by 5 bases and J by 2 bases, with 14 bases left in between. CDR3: CATSGATGTNYGYTF. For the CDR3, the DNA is TGTGCCACCAGTGGGGCAACCGGGACAAACTATGGCTACACCTTC.

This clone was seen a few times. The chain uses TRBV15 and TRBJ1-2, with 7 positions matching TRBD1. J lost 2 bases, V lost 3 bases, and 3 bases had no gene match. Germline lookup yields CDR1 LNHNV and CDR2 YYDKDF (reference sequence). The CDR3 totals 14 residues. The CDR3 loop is CATSRSDRNYGYTF. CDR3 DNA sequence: TGTGCCACCAGCAGGTCGGACAGGAACTATGGCTACACCTTC.

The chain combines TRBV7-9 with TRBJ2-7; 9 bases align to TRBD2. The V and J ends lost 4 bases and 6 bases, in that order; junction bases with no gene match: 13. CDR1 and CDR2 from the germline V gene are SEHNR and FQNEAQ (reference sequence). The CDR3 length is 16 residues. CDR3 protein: CASSYPGAGGPVEQYF. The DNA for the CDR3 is TGTGCCAGCAGCTACCCAGGGGCGGGAGGGCCGGTCGAGCAGTACTTC.

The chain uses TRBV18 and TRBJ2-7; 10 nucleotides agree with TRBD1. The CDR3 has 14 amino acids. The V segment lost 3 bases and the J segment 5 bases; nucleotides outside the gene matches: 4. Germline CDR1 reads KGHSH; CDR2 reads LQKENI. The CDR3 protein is CASSPIGTGDEQYF. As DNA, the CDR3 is TGTGCCAGCTCACCTATCGGGACAGGGGACGAGCAGTACTTC.

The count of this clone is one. The DNA of the CDR3 is TGTGCCAGCAGCTTGGTTTCGGGAGGGACTGAAGCTTTCTTT. Amino acid sequence: CASSLVSGGTEAFF. V gene TRBV5-8 combines with J gene TRBJ1-1; D gene uncertain. Germline CDR1 is SGHTS and CDR2 is YDEGEE. V shed 0 bases and J shed 5 bases, with 11 bases lying between them. The CDR3 covers 14 residues.

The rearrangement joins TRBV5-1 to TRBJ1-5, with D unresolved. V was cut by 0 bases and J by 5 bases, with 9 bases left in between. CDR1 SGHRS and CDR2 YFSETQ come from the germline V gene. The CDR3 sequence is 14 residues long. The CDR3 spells CASSLAGLDQPQHF. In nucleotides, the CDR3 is TGCGCCAGCAGCTTGGCCGGGTTGGATCAGCCCCAGCATTTT.

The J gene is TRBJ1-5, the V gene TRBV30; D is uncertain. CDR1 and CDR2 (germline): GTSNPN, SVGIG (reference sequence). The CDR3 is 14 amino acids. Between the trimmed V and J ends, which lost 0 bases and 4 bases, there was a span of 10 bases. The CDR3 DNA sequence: TGTGCCTGGAGTGTACGTTTCAGGAATCAGCCCCAGCATTTT. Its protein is CAWSVRFRNQPQHF.

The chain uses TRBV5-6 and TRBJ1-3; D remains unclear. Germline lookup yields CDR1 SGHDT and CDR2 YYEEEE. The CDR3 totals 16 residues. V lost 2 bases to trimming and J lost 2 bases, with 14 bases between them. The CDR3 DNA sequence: TGTGCCAGCAGCTTTCGAGGAGGGAACCCTGGAAACACCATATATTTT. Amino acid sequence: CASSFRGGNPGNTIYF.

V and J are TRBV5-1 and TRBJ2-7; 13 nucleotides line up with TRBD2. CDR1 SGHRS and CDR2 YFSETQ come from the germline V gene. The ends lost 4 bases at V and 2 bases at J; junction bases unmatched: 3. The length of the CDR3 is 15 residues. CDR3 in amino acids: CASSAGTSGTYEQYF. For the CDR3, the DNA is TGCGCCAGCAGCGCCGGGACTAGCGGGACCTACGAGCAGTACTTC.

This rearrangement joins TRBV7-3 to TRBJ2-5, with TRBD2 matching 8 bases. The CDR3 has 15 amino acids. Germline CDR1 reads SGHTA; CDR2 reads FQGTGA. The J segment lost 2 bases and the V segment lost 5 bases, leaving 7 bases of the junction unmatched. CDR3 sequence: CASSPTSGLQETQYF. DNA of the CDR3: TGTGCCAGCAGCCCAACTAGCGGTTTACAAGAGACCCAGTACTTC.

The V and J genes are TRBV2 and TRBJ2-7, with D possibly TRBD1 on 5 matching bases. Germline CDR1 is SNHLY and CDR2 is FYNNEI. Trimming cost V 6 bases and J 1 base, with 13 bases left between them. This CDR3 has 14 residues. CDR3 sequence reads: CASSAPDKSYEQYF. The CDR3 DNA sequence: TGTGCCAGCAGCGCTCCGGACAAATCCTACGAGCAGTACTTC. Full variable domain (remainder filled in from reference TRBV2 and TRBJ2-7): EPEVTQTPSHQVTQMGQEVILRCVPISNHLYFYWYRQILGQKVEFLVSFYNNEISEKSEIFDDQFSVERPDGSNFTLKIRSTKLEDSAMYFCASSAPDKSYEQYFGPGTRLTVT.

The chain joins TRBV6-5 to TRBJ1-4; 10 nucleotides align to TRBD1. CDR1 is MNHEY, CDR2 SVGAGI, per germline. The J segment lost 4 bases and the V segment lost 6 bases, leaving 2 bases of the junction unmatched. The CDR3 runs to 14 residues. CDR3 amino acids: CASRDRGYNEKLFF. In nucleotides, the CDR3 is TGTGCCAGCAGGGACAGGGGGTATAATGAAAAACTGTTTTTT.

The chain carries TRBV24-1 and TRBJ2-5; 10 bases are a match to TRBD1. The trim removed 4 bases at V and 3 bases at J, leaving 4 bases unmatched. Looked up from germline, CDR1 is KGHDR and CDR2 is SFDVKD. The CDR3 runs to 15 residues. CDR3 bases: TGTGCCACCAGTGAGCTGGGGACAGGGGAAGAGACCCAGTACTTC. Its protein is CATSELGTGEETQYF.

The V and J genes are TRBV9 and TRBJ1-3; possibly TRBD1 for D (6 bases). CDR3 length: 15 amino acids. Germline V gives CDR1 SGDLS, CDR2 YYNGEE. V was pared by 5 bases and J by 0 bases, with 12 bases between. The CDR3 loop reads CASSGQTFSGNTIYF. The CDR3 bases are TGTGCCAGCAGTGGACAGACCTTCTCTGGAAACACCATATATTTT. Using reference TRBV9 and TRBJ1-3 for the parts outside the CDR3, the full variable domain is DSGVTQTPKHLITATGQRVTLRCSPRSGDLSVYWYQQSLDQGLQFLIQYYNGEERAKGNILERFSAQQFPDLHSELNLSSLELGDSALYFCASSGQTFSGNTIYFGEGSWLTVV.

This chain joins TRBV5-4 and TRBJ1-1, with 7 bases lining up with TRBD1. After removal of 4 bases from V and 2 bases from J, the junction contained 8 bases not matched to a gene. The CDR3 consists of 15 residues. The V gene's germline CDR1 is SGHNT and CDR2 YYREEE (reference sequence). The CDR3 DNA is TGTGCCAGCAGCATCGTACAGGGGAGTAACACTGAAGCTTTCTTT. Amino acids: CASSIVQGSNTEAFF.